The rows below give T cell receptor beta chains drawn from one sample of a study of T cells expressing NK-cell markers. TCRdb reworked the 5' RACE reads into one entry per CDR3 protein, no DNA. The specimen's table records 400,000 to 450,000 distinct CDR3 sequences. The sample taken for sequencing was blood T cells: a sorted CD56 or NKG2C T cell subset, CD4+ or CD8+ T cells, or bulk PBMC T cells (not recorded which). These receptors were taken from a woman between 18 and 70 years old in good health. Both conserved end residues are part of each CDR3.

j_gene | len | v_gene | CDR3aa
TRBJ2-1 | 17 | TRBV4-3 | CATANYPGQGIGNEQFF
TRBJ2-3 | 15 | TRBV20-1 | CSAREAGGEADTQYF
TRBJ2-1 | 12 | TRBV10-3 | CAIASSVNEQFF
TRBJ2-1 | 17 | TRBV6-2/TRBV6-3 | CASSYSLLITTYNEQFF
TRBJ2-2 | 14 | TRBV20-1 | CSAIRRGMHRELFF
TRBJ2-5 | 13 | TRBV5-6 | CASSLYGEETQYF
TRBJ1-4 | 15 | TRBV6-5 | CASSSKGASDEKLFF
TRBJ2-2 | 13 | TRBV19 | CATHRGPTGELFF
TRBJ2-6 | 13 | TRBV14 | CASRNSGANVLTF
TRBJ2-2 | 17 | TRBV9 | CASSVGGGGADAGELFF
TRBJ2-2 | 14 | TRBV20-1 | CSASFRVSTGELFF
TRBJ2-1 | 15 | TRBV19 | CAKDLPSHSYNEQFF
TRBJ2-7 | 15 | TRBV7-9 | CASSLAEGRTYEQYF
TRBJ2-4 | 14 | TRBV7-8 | CASSAALAKNIQYF
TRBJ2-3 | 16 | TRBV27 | CASSFGAGALTDTQYF
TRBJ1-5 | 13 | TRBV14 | CASSLSWGLPQHF
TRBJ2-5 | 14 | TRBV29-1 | CSVEATGLQETQYF
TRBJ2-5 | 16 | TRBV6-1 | CASMGIAGGTQETQYF
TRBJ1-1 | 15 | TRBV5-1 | CASSLEAGRRTEAFF
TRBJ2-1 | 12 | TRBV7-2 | CASNSGDNEQFF
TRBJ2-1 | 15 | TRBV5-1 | CASSLLAGAYNEQFF
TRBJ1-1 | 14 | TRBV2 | CASSAGYRDTEAFF
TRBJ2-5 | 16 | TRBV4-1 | CASSPRGTSGVETQYF
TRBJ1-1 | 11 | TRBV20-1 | CSAQRDSEAFF
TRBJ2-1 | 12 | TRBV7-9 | CASSLGSSTQFF